Presented here are 27 T cell receptor beta chains from one specimen sequenced in a study of T cells in Graves' hyperthyroidism and ophthalmopathy. It was RNA transcripts that yielded the amplified TCR beta CDR3 regions. HTBI primers drove first-round RT-PCR of the TCR CDR3. A single record per CDR3 protein comes from TCRdb applying MiXCR to the multiplex PCR reads. The sample includes over 500,000 distinct CDR3 sequences, approximately 17% of them seen just once. The material sequenced was blood. Receptors were obtained from a woman aged 18 to 35 with Graves' ophthalmopathy.

A note on this clonotype: A much larger clone is a single base away; this may be a read error. A read error is likely, as this CDR3 ends without the conserved phenylalanine or tryptophan. The genes are TRBV6-5 and TRBJ2-7; D is unresolved. Trimming pared 1 base from V and 5 bases from J, leaving 3 bases between. The CDR3 sequence is 11 residues long. The germline CDR1 and CDR2 sequences are MNHEY and SVGAGI. For the CDR3, the DNA is TGTGCCAGCAGTTACTTAGACGAGCAGTACCTC. It translates to CASSYLDEQYL.

This sequence joins TRBV6-2 or TRBV6-3 and TRBJ1-6, with D hard to call. Per germline, CDR1 MNHEY and CDR2 SVGEGT. The V and J ends lost 6 bases and 5 bases respectively, with 17 bases between them. The CDR3 sequence is 16 residues long. CDR3 region: CASRQPRTYHNSPLHF. The CDR3 DNA reads as TGTGCCAGCAGACAACCCCGGACTTACCATAATTCACCCCTCCACTTT.

Comment on this clonotype: A much larger clone lies a single base off, so this may be a read error. This chain connects TRBV11-3 to TRBJ1-1, with 7 nucleotides matching TRBD1. CDR1 is SGHNT and CDR2 is YENEEA in the germline V gene. This CDR3 is built from 12 residues. CDR3 DNA: TGTGCCGGCAGCTTAAACAGGGGTGAAGCTTTCTTT. This sequence encodes CAGSLNRGEAFF. The full variable domain, completed using reference TRBV11-3 and TRBJ1-1, is EAGVVQSPRYKIIEKKQPVAFWCNPISGHNTLYWYLQNLGQGPELLIRYENEEAVDDSQLPKDRFSAERLKGVDSTLKIQPAELGDSAVYLCAGSLNRGEAFFGQGTRLTVV.

This clonotype has at least ten counts. The rearrangement uses TRBV2 and TRBJ1-1; no clear D gene. Germline CDR1 and CDR2: SNHLY and FYNNEI. Trimming pared 6 bases from V and 0 bases from J, leaving 8 bases between. The CDR3 sequence is 13 residues long. DNA for the CDR3: TGTGCCAGCAGGGCTCTTATGAACACTGAAGCTTTCTTT. This translates into CASRALMNTEAFF.

The table lists this clonotype with a count of one. Relative to the germline gene, one junction end is altered; a read error may explain this. The chain couples TRBV7-9 to TRBJ1-6; 7 positions agree with TRBD1. There are 18 residues in the CDR3. CDR1 SEHNR and CDR2 FQNEAQ come from the germline V gene (reference sequence). The CDR3 region has the DNA TGTGCCAGCAGCTTAAGAGCAGGGGGTAGCTCCTATAATTCACCCCCCCACTTT. Translation: CASSLRAGGSSYNSPPHF.

This clonotype was found many times. The chain carries TRBV12-3 or TRBV12-4 and TRBJ2-2, with D unclear. V was pared by 4 bases and J by 6 bases, with 12 bases between. CDR3 length: 14 amino acids. The CDR3 is CASSWVTVSGELFF. As DNA, the CDR3 is TGTGCCAGCAGTTGGGTCACCGTCTCCGGGGAGCTGTTTTTT.

This clonotype was recorded many times. The chain recombines TRBV5-1 with TRBJ1-1; perhaps TRBD1 as D (6 bases). This CDR3 contains 15 residues. The V gene's germline CDR1 is SGHRS and CDR2 YFSETQ. Trimming pared 4 bases from V and 3 bases from J, leaving 16 bases between. CDR3 in amino acids: CASSDPSRGHTEAFF. CDR3 in DNA: TGCGCCAGCAGCGATCCTTCCAGGGGACACACTGAAGCTTTCTTT.

There are many counts of this clonotype. The V gene is TRBV28, the J gene TRBJ1-5, with D possibly TRBD1 on 5 matching bases. The length of the CDR3 is 17 residues. The V end was cut by 3 bases, the J end by 5 bases, with 20 bases between. In germline, CDR1 is MDHEN, CDR2 SYDVKM. CDR3 nucleotides: TGTGCCAGCAGTTTTAGGGTTAGGGGTCCCCCTGATCAGCCCCAGCATTTT. Residues: CASSFRVRGPPDQPQHF.

This clonotype has a count of ten or more. The gene calls are TRBV10-3 and TRBJ1-1; D gene uncertain. V was shortened by 10 bases and J by 0 bases, with 12 bases between the two germline ends. Germline lookup yields CDR1 ENHRY and CDR2 SYGVKD. This CDR3 spans 13 amino acids. The CDR3 is CASLGEMNTEAFF. CDR3 in DNA: TGTGCCAGTCTCGGAGAGATGAACACTGAAGCTTTCTTT.

V is TRBV13 and J is TRBJ2-1; D is perhaps TRBD1 (6 bases). Per the germline V gene, CDR1 is PRHDT and CDR2 is FYEKMQ (reference sequence). The germline V and J ends were trimmed by 7 bases and 6 bases, with 13 bases remaining between them. There are 13 residues in the CDR3. CDR3 in amino acids: CASTAGTPNEQFF. In nucleotides, the CDR3 is TGTGCCAGCACCGCCGGGACACCCAATGAGCAGTTCTTC.

The chain is built from TRBV7-2 and TRBJ2-5; a weak D match, TRBD2 (5 bases). This CDR3 contains 14 residues. The V gene lost 5 bases and the J gene lost 5 bases, with 15 bases spanning the gap. Germline V lookup: CDR1 SGHTA, CDR2 FQGNSA. CDR3 sequence: CASSTGYMGETQYF. CDR3 DNA sequence: TGTGCCAGCAGCACGGGATACATGGGGGAGACCCAGTACTTC.

The table lists this clonotype with many counts. V usage is TRBV11-3 and J usage is TRBJ2-3, with TRBD2 matching over 7 bases. The CDR3 runs to 16 residues. CDR1 is SGHNT and CDR2 is YENEEA in the germline V gene. Trimming removed 4 bases from V and 0 bases from J; junction bases left unmatched: 7. Written as DNA, the CDR3 is TGTGCCAGCAGCTCGACTAGTAGCGGGAGCACAGATACGCAGTATTTT. It translates to CASSSTSSGSTDTQYF. The variable domain in full, with the rest retrieved from reference TRBV11-3 and TRBJ2-3, is EAGVVQSPRYKIIEKKQPVAFWCNPISGHNTLYWYLQNLGQGPELLIRYENEEAVDDSQLPKDRFSAERLKGVDSTLKIQPAELGDSAVYLCASSSTSSGSTDTQYFGPGTRLTVL.

This clonotype has just a few counts. The chain recombines TRBV5-5 with TRBJ1-2; 8 bases agree with TRBD1. This CDR3 is built from 15 residues. With 0 bases clipped from V and 4 bases from J, the junction kept 5 bases outside the gene matches. Germline-derived CDR1 and CDR2 are SGHKS and YYEKEE (reference sequence). The CDR3 region has the DNA TGTGCCAGCAGCTTGGCGCAGGGGGCTCTCTATGGCTACACCTTC. This encodes CASSLAQGALYGYTF. Full variable domain (outside the CDR3, taken from reference TRBV5-5 and TRBJ1-2): DAGVTQSPTHLIKTRGQQVTLRCSPISGHKSVSWYQQVLGQGPQFIFQYYEKEERGRGNFPDRFSARQFPNYSSELNVNALLLGDSALYLCASSLAQGALYGYTFGSGTRLTVV.

Comment on this clonotype: Sequence at one end of the junction differs from germline and may be a read error. The chain carries TRBV19 and TRBJ1-1, with 9 bases aligning to TRBD1. Germline assignment: CDR1 LNHDA and CDR2 SQIVND (reference sequence). The CDR3 consists of 16 residues. The CDR3 region is CASSPPGQGPNTEASF. The CDR3 region has the DNA TGTGCCAGTAGTCCGCCGGGACAGGGACCGAACACTGAAGCTTCCTTT. Together with reference TRBV19 and TRBJ1-1, the CDR3 gives the full variable domain: DGGITQSPKYLFRKEGQNVTLSCEQNLNHDAMYWYRQDPGQGLRLIYYSQIVNDFQKGDIAEGYSVSREKKESFPLTVTSAQKNPTAFYLCASSPPGQGPNTEASFGQGTRLTVV.

Only a few counts were recorded for this clonotype. The V call is TRBV20-1, the J call TRBJ2-7, with D tentatively TRBD2 (6 bases). The CDR3 has 14 residues. Per the germline V gene, CDR1 is DFQATT and CDR2 is SNEGSKA (reference sequence). The CDR3 protein is CSGTGGELSYEQYF. The CDR3 nucleotides are TGCAGCGGTACCGGCGGGGAACTCTCCTACGAGCAGTACTTC.

This clonotype was detected many times. The chain couples TRBV2 to TRBJ1-1; the match to TRBD1 covers 8 bases. Germline V gives CDR1 SNHLY, CDR2 FYNNEI. Trimming took 6 bases from V and 4 from J; bases not matched to a gene: 10. CDR3 length: 15 residues. Written as DNA, the CDR3 is TGTGCCAGCAGGGGACCAGGGGGCCGCGGCACTGAAGCTTTCTTT. Protein sequence: CASRGPGGRGTEAFF.

As regards this clonotype: This may be a read error, as it is one base from a much larger clone. The V and J genes are TRBV6-2 or TRBV6-3 and TRBJ1-1; D ambiguous. Trimming left V 8 bases short and J 6 bases short, with 22 bases between. CDR3 size: 15 residues. The germline V gene encodes CDR1 MNHEY and CDR2 SVGEGT. CDR3 sequence: CASLSQRRGYAEAFF. DNA of the CDR3: TGTGCCAGCCTATCACAGAGGCGCGGGTACGCTGAAGCTTTCTTT.

In this sample, this clonotype turned up many times. V gene TRBV20-1 combines with J gene TRBJ2-3; 12 nucleotides line up with TRBD2. The J segment lost 2 bases and the V segment lost 6 bases, leaving 15 bases of the junction unmatched. Germline lookup yields CDR1 DFQATT and CDR2 SNEGSKA (reference sequence). The CDR3 has 18 amino acids. CDR3 in DNA: TGCAGTGCCCTAGCGGGAGGGTTGAGTTCATTTCCCACAGATACGCAGTATTTT. Protein product: CSALAGGLSSFPTDTQYF.

The chain couples TRBV6-2 or TRBV6-3 to TRBJ1-1; possibly TRBD1 for D (5 bases). V lost 2 bases and J 2 bases, leaving 18 bases between the germline ends. Germline CDR1 reads MNHEY; CDR2 reads SVGEGT. This CDR3 is built from 17 residues. CDR3 loop: CASSYTRPGPPNTEAFF. The CDR3 coding sequence is TGTGCCAGCAGTTACACCCGGCCGGGGCCCCCTAACACTGAAGCTTTCTTT.

The V and J genes are TRBV6-9 and TRBJ1-1; D unclear. Trimming took off 3 bases at V and 4 bases at J, with 15 bases between the two ends. The CDR3 has 15 amino acids. CDR1 is MNHGY, CDR2 SVAAGI, per germline. CDR3: CASSYASYGSTEAFF. In DNA, the CDR3 is TGTGCCAGCAGTTACGCCAGTTATGGGAGCACTGAAGCTTTCTTT.

V gene TRBV7-3 combines with J gene TRBJ2-5; 8 bases are shared with TRBD2. V shed 1 base, J shed 5 bases, and the junction held 6 bases outside the gene matches. Germline CDR1 is SGHTA and CDR2 is FQGTGA. The CDR3 is 15 residues long. The DNA of the CDR3 is TGTGCCAGCAGCTTAATGACGGGGGGGCCTGAGACCCAGTACTTC. This translates into CASSLMTGGPETQYF.

The chain recombines TRBV7-9 with TRBJ1-2; D remains ambiguous. Trimming stripped 7 bases from V and 6 bases from J, with 15 bases between. The CDR3 totals 13 residues. The germline V gene encodes CDR1 SEHNR and CDR2 FQNEAQ (reference sequence). The CDR3 here is CASTTLRTDGYTF. The CDR3 coding sequence is TGTGCCAGCACCACTCTTCGGACGGATGGCTACACCTTC.

This rearrangement joins TRBV27 to TRBJ1-5; 9 nucleotides agree with TRBD1. The V segment lost 10 bases and the J segment 4 bases; nucleotides outside the gene matches: 5. The CDR3 has 13 amino acids. Germline V CDR1 and CDR2: MNHEY, SMNVEV (reference sequence). The CDR3 DNA follows: TGTGCCACCCGGGACAGGGCTAATCAGCCCCAGCATTTT. It specifies CATRDRANQPQHF.

This clonotype has a count of ten or more. The chain employs TRBV6-1 and TRBJ1-5; D is unclear. V was trimmed by 6 bases and J by 0 bases, leaving 12 bases between them. Germline CDR1 is MNHNS and CDR2 is SASEGT. The CDR3 runs to 15 residues. In nucleotides, the CDR3 is TGTGCCAGCAGCAACGGCCCGTATAGCAATCAGCCCCAGCATTTT. Protein product: CASSNGPYSNQPQHF.

This clonotype occurred a few times. A read error is possible here, since a much larger clone lies one base away. The CDR3 is CSAKTGRNQPQHF. CDR3 sequence (DNA): TGCAGTGCTAAGACAGGGCGCAATCAGCCCCAGCATTTT. The chain uses TRBV20-1 and TRBJ1-5; 7 bases map to TRBD1. This CDR3 contains 13 residues. J was trimmed by 2 bases and V by 4 bases; bases with no gene match: 2. Germline CDR1 is DFQATT and CDR2 is SNEGSKA (reference sequence).

This clonotype was detected only a few times. The chain employs TRBV7-9 and TRBJ1-1; D might be TRBD1 (5 bases). This CDR3 comprises 14 residues. The germline V gene has CDR1 SEHNR and CDR2 FQNEAQ (reference sequence). V dropped 2 bases and J dropped 8 bases, with 15 bases sitting between them. The CDR3 bases are TGTGCCAGCAGCTTAAAGGAGGGGACCTCGGAAGCTTTCTTT. This encodes CASSLKEGTSEAFF.

This chain connects TRBV30 to TRBJ2-3; tentatively, D is TRBD2 (7 bases). CDR3 size: 14 residues. Germline CDR1 reads GTSNPN; CDR2 reads SVGIG (reference sequence). The germline V and J ends were trimmed by 3 bases and 3 bases, with 13 bases remaining between them. The CDR3 protein is CAWSGGGSTDTQYF. The CDR3, as DNA: TGTGCCTGGAGCGGGGGCGGGAGTACAGATACGCAGTATTTT.